This T cell receptor beta chain was sequenced during a study of T cells after posttransplantation cyclophosphamide. Study findings and constraints: TRB overlap between skin or GI tissue T cells and blood was limited. Later post-transplant blood repertoires were often dominated by donor CD8+ memory clones. TRB clonality was highly associated with recipient CMV seropositivity and reactivation.

Concerning this clone: Its matching antigen is unknown.

Germline CDR1 and CDR2: MNHEY and SVGAGI. Trimming cost V 6 bases and J 2 bases, with 13 bases left between them. This CDR3 region has 14 residues. Treatment was busulfan-fludarabine conditioning, a marrow graft, and cyclophosphamide on days +3 and +4. Clones were read by immunoSEQ multiplex PCR, and TCRdb kept only the in-frame ones, dropping some. The data hold some 43,000 clones, with roughly 87% observed a single time. The sequence was collected from a male patient between 60 and 69 years old who received an allogeneic stem cell transplant from a related donor and was CMV-positive. The T cells may partly be graft donor cells. V and J are TRBV6-5 and TRBJ2-5; TRBD2 is a possible D gene (6 bases). The sequenced sample was PBMCs, obtained 62 days after allogeneic stem cell transplant with posttransplant cyclophosphamide. The CDR3 loop reads CASRLYGGQETQYF. In DNA form, the CDR3 reads TGTGCCAGCAGGCTATATGGGGGGCAAGAGACCCAGTACTTC.